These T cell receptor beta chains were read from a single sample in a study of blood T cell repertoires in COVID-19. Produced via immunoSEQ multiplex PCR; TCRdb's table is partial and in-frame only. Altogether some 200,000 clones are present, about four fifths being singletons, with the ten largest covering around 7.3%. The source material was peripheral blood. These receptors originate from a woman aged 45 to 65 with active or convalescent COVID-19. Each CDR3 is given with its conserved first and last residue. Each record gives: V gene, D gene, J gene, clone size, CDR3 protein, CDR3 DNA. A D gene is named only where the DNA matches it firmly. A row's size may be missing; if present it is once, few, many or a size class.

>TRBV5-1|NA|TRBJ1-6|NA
CASSLGLNSPLHF
TGCGCCAGCAGCTTGGGACTTAATTCACCCCTCCACTTT
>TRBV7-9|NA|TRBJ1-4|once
CASSSKGGYANEKLFF
TGTGCCAGCAGCTCGAAGGGGGGGTATGCTAATGAAAAACTGTTTTTT
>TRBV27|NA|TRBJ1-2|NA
CASSLRAGGYYGYTF
TGTGCCAGCAGTCTCCGGGCGGGGGGGTATTATGGCTACACCTTC
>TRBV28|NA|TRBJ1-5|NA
CATWRVQNLAQHF
TGTGCCACCTGGCGGGTCCAGAACTTAGCCCAGCATTTT
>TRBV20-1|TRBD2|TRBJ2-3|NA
CSASNWWDTSGRNTDTQYF
TGCAGTGCTAGTAATTGGTGGGATACTAGCGGGAGGAACACAGATACGCAGTATTTT
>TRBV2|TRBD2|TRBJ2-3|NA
CASSATLAGALGTQYF
TGTGCCAGCAGTGCAACTCTAGCGGGGGCCCTGGGTACGCAGTATTTT
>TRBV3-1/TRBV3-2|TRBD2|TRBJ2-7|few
CASSPASGKAYEQYF
TGTGCCAGCAGTCCCGCTAGCGGCAAGGCCTACGAGCAGTACTTC
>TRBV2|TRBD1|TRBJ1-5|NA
CASSRDRNQPQHF
TGTGCCAGCAGCCGGGACAGAAATCAGCCCCAGCATTTT
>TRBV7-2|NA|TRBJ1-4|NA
CASSSPGRGGEKLFF
TGTGCCAGCAGCTCCCCTGGCAGGGGTGGGGAAAAACTGTTTTTT
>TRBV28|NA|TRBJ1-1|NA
CASSTGPNTEAFF
TGTGCCAGCAGCACAGGCCCGAACACTGAAGCTTTCTTT
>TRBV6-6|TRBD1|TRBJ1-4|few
CASRGQGATNEKLFF
TGTGCCAGCAGGGGACAGGGGGCCACTAATGAAAAACTGTTTTTT
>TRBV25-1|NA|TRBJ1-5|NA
CASSKAGFGQPQHF
TGTGCCAGCAGTAAAGCGGGTTTCGGTCAGCCCCAGCATTTT
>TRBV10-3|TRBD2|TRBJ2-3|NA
CAISDLTRREGHTDTQYF
TGTGCCATCAGTGATTTGACTAGGCGGGAGGGTCACACAGATACGCAGTATTTT
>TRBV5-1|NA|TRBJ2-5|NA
CASNLNSGETQYF
TGCGCCAGCAACTTAAACTCGGGAGAGACCCAGTACTTC
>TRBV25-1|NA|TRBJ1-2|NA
CASTFGGNGYTF
TGTGCCAGCACCTTCGGGGGGAATGGCTACACCTTC
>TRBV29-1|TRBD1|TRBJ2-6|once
CSVEGRDRSGANVLTF
TGCAGCGTTGAAGGCCGGGACAGGTCTGGGGCCAACGTCCTGACTTTC
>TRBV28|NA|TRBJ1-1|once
CASSFVDRNTEAFF
TGTGCCAGCAGTTTCGTCGACAGGAACACTGAAGCTTTCTTT
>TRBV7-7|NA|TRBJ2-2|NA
CASSPSGAGELFF
TGTGCCAGCAGCCCCTCGGGGGCCGGGGAGCTGTTTTTT
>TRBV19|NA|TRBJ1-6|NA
CASSIVSADYNSPLHF
TGTGCCAGTAGTATTGTATCGGCGGACTATAATTCACCCCTCCACTTT
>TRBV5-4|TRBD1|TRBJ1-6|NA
CASSSDRVGTLHF
TGTGCCAGCAGCTCTGACAGGGTGGGCACCCTCCACTTT
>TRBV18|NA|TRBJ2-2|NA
CASSPGRGTGELFF
TGTGCCAGCTCACCCGGACGGGGGACCGGGGAGCTGTTTTTT
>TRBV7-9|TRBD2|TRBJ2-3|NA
CALNLAGTSTDTQYF
TGTGCCCTAAACTTAGCGGGGACTAGCACAGATACGCAGTATTTT
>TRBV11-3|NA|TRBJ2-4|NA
CASSEQGDGIQYF
TGTGCCAGCAGCGAACAGGGAGACGGCATTCAGTACTTC
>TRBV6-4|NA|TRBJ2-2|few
CASSGVGDTGELFF
TGTGCCAGCAGTGGAGTAGGGGACACCGGGGAGCTGTTTTTT
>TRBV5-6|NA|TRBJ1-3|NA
CASSLGQISGNTIYF
TGTGCCAGCAGCTTGGGGCAGATCTCTGGAAACACCATATATTTT
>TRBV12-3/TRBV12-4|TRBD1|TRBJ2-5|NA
CASSFFPDREYF
TGTGCCAGCAGTTTTTTCCCGGACAGGGAGTACTTC
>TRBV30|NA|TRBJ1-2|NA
CAWSGRGLRGYTF
TGTGCCTGGAGTGGTAGGGGATTACGTGGCTACACCTTC
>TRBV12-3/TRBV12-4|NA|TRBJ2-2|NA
CASSLQGTGELFF
TGTGCCAGCAGTCTCCAGGGTACCGGGGAGCTGTTTTTT
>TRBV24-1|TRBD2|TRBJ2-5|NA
CATSDRKAGGQETQYF
TGTGCCACCAGTGACCGCAAGGCGGGGGGACAAGAGACCCAGTACTTC
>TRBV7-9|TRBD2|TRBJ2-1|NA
CASSLMGLVMFNEQFF
TGTGCCAGCAGCTTAATGGGACTAGTAATGTTCAATGAGCAGTTCTTC
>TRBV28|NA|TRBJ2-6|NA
CASSPRQISGANVLTF
TGTGCCAGCAGTCCCAGACAGATCTCTGGGGCCAACGTCCTGACTTTC
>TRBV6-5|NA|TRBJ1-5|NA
CASSYSARAENQPQHF
TGTGCCAGCAGTTACTCGGCCAGGGCTGAGAATCAGCCCCAGCATTTT
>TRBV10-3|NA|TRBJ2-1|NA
CAISENSPPSYNEQFF
TGTGCCATCAGTGAAAACAGCCCACCCTCCTACAATGAGCAGTTCTTC
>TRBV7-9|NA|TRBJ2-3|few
CASSLGKGIRTDTQYF
TGTGCCAGCAGCTTAGGGAAGGGGATAAGAACAGATACGCAGTATTTT
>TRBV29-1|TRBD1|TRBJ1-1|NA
CSVRTGGTEAFF
TGCAGCGTCCGGACAGGGGGCACTGAAGCTTTCTTT
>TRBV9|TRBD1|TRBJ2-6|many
CASSGDTGTGHGANVLTF
TGTGCCAGCAGCGGGGACACCGGGACAGGGCACGGGGCCAACGTCCTGACTTTC
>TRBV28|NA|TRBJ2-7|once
CASSLSQGAYEQYF
TGTGCCAGCAGTTTATCTCAGGGCGCCTACGAGCAGTACTTC
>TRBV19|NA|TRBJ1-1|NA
CASSTLGAGPEAFF
TGTGCCAGTAGTACCCTTGGGGCAGGGCCTGAAGCTTTCTTT
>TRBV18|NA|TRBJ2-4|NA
CASSPVRLAKNIQYF
TGTGCCAGCTCACCCGTGAGGCTAGCCAAAAACATTCAGTACTTC
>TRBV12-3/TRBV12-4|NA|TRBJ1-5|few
CASSHRDQPQHF
TGTGCCAGCAGTCACAGGGATCAGCCCCAGCATTTT
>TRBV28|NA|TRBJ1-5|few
CASKREANQPQHF
TGTGCCAGCAAGAGGGAGGCCAATCAGCCCCAGCATTTT
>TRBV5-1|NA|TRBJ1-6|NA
CASSLAFRPNSPLHF
TGCGCCAGCAGCTTGGCCTTTCGTCCGAATTCACCCCTCCACTTT